This TCR beta chain came from a study of graft-versus-host responses after intestinal transplantation. Whole-study context: Uniformly, recipients were administered anti-thymocyte globulin induction with subsequent tacrolimus and steroids for two to three years. Study-wide results and caveats: Across patients carrying graft-donor T cell macrochimerism, allografts held high graft-versus-host to host-versus-graft clonal ratios. Marrow from the recipient contained GvH clones, some of which had appeared first in ileum or blood.

Libraries were prepared by immunoSEQ multiplex PCR; TCRdb keeps only in-frame clonotypes and omits some of them. The table shows 100,000 to 110,000 clones, with roughly nine tenths occurring only once. Details on this clone: No antigen is known for it.

V trimming: 4 bases; J trimming: 6 bases; junction bases outside the gene matches: 7. The germline V gene encodes CDR1 SNHLY and CDR2 FYNNEI. This CDR3 has 14 residues. This material consisted of unstimulated CD4+ T cells sorted from spleen or lymph node cells, taken before transplant. The source of this sequence is a human donor who was the organ donor for an intestinal transplant. This sequence joins TRBV2 and TRBJ2-7; 9 bases agree with TRBD1. The CDR3 reads CASSAPETGGEQYF. The CDR3 DNA follows: TGTGCCAGCAGTGCCCCGGAGACAGGGGGCGAGCAGTACTTC.